These 10 T cell receptor beta chains share one sample of origin, sequenced in a study of Graves' ophthalmopathy and Graves' hyperthyroidism. TCR beta CDR3 amplification used RNA transcripts. Second-round multiplex PCR came after a first-round RT-PCR that employed HTBI primers. TCRdb reanalysed the multiplex PCR reads using MiXCR and keeps one entry per CDR3 protein. The sample records 620,000 or so distinct CDR3 sequences, approximately 22% being singletons. Sequenced: peripheral blood. Receptors were obtained from a woman aged 18-35 years with stable Graves' hyperthyroidism. Some clones in this sample may be carry-over from other donors' samples.

This clonotype came up many times. V usage is TRBV27 and J usage is TRBJ2-7, with D possibly TRBD2 on 6 matching bases. V was cut by 7 bases and J by 2 bases, with 15 bases left in between. The CDR3 spans 14 residues. CDR1 MNHEY and CDR2 SMNVEV come from the germline V gene (reference sequence). This chain's CDR3 is CASTSVGGTYEQYF. CDR3 DNA: TGTGCCAGCACCTCTGTGGGAGGAACCTACGAGCAGTACTTC.

The chain recombines TRBV6-1 with TRBJ1-6; D is possibly TRBD1 (5 bases). Germline V CDR1 and CDR2: MNHNS, SASEGT. The CDR3 runs to 14 residues. Trimming took 5 bases from V and 7 from J, leaving 12 bases between them. CDR3 bases: TGTGCCAGCAGTCCCTGGGCAGGGAATTCACCCCTCCACTTT. Protein product: CASSPWAGNSPLHF.

The table lists this clonotype with a few counts. This chain connects TRBV6-4 to TRBJ1-2, with a tentative D call TRBD1 (6 bases). Germline lookup yields CDR1 MRHNA and CDR2 SNTAGT. The CDR3 has 12 amino acids. The V and J ends lost 7 bases and 6 bases respectively, with 12 bases between them. The CDR3 loop reads CASTPGGNGYTF. The CDR3 nucleotides read TGTGCCAGCACTCCTGGGGGCAATGGCTACACCTTC.

This clonotype was observed many times. The chain couples TRBV28 to TRBJ1-2; maybe TRBD1 (5 bases). Germline-derived CDR1 and CDR2 are MDHEN and SYDVKM. V lost 5 bases and J 4 bases, leaving 11 bases between the germline ends. The CDR3 has 13 amino acids. The CDR3 sequence: CASSVSGSYGYTF. As DNA, the CDR3 is TGTGCCAGCAGTGTTTCAGGGTCCTATGGCTACACCTTC.

This clonotype was observed at least ten times. The V and J genes are TRBV27 and TRBJ1-6; TRBD1 matches at 12 bases. With V trimmed by 5 bases and J by 9 bases, 11 bases remained unmatched. The CDR3 consists of 17 residues. Germline V gives CDR1 MNHEY, CDR2 SMNVEV (reference sequence). CDR3 in amino acids: CASSLGQGASTPSPLHF. The CDR3 DNA reads as TGTGCCAGCAGTCTGGGACAGGGGGCGTCCACTCCTTCACCCCTCCACTTT.

This clonotype has a count of ten or more. The rearrangement uses TRBV7-9 and TRBJ1-1; D is perhaps TRBD1 (5 bases). CDR3 length: 13 amino acids. The germline V gene encodes CDR1 SEHNR and CDR2 FQNEAQ (reference sequence). With 2 bases removed from V and 8 bases from J, the gap between germline ends came to 12 bases. The CDR3 loop is CASSLSSGQEAFF. CDR3 DNA: TGTGCCAGCAGCTTATCATCGGGGCAGGAAGCTTTCTTT. Full variable domain (rest looked up from reference TRBV7-9 and TRBJ1-1): DTGVSQNPRHKITKRGQNVTFRCDPISEHNRLYWYRQTLGQGPEFLTYFQNEAQLEKSRLLSDRFSAERPKGSFSTLEIQRTEQGDSAMYLCASSLSSGQEAFFGQGTRLTVV.

Concerning this clonotype itself: This sequence may be a read error, since a much larger clone differs from it by one base. The conserved phenylalanine or tryptophan is not found at the CDR3 terminus, so this likely reflects a read error. This chain joins TRBV9 and TRBJ1-2; the D is unclear. This CDR3 has 11 amino acids. In germline, CDR1 is SGDLS, CDR2 YYNGEE. Trimming shortened V by 4 bases and J by 6 bases, and 7 bases separated the two germline ends. CDR3 nucleotides: TGTGCCAGCAGCCCAATGCATGGCTACACCGTC. Translated, it gives CASSPMHGYTV.

Ten or more counts support this clonotype. This rearrangement joins TRBV12-3 or TRBV12-4 to TRBJ2-6; tentatively, D is TRBD1 or TRBD2 (5 bases each). The CDR3 loop spans 18 amino acids. Trimming removed 3 bases from V and 0 bases from J, with 15 bases in between. The CDR3 spells CASSFVGPISSGANVLTF. The CDR3 bases are TGTGCCAGCAGTTTCGTGGGACCGATAAGCTCTGGGGCCAACGTCCTGACTTTC.

The chain is built from TRBV28 and TRBJ1-5, with 7 bases aligning to TRBD1. V was clipped by 3 bases and J by 0 bases; unmatched bases: 11. The CDR3 spans 18 residues. Germline assignment: CDR1 MDHEN and CDR2 SYDVKM. In nucleotides, the CDR3 is TGTGCCAGCAGTTTGGGAGGCCAGGGGGTCTATAGCAATCAGCCCCAGCATTTT. As protein: CASSLGGQGVYSNQPQHF. Looking up the rest from reference TRBV28 and TRBJ1-5 gives the full variable domain: DVKVTQSSRYLVKRTGEKVFLECVQDMDHENMFWYRQDPGLGLRLIYFSYDVKMKEKGDIPEGYSVSREKKERFSLILESASTNQTSMYLCASSLGGQGVYSNQPQHFGDGTRLSIL.

This chain connects TRBV6-2 or TRBV6-3 to TRBJ2-5; D might be TRBD2 (5 bases). V dropped 0 bases and J dropped 2 bases, with 10 bases sitting between them. CDR1 is MNHEY and CDR2 is SVGEGT in the germline V gene. The CDR3 has 15 residues. CDR3 bases: TGTGCCAGCAGTTACTCGGGGAGACCTCAAGAGACCCAGTACTTC. It encodes CASSYSGRPQETQYF.